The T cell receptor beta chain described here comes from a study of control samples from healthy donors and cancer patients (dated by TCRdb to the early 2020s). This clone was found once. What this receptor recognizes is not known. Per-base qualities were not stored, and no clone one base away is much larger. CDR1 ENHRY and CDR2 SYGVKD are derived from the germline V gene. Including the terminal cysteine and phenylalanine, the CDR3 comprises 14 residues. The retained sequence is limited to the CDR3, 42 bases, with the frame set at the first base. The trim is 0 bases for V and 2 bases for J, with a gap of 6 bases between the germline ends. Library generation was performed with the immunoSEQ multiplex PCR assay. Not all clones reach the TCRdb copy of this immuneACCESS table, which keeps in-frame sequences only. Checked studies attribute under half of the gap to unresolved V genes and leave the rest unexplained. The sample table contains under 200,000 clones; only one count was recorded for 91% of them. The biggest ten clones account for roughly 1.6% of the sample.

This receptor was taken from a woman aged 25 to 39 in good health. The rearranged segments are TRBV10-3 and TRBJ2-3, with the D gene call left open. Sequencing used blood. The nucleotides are TGTGCCATCAGTGAGTCGATCTCCACAGATACGCAGTATTTT. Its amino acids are CAISESISTDTQYF.